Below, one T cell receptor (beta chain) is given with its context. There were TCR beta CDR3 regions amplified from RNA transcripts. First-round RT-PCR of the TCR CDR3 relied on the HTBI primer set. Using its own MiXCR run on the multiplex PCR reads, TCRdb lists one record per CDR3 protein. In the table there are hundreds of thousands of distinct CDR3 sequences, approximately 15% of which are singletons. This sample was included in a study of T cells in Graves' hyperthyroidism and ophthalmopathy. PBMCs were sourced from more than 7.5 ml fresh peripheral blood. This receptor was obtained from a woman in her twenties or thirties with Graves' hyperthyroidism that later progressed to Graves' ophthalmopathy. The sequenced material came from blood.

The CDR3 spells CASSPSAGYRRNYGYTF. In nucleotides, the CDR3 is TGTGCCAGCAGCCCCTCGGCAGGATACCGGAGAAACTATGGCTACACCTTC. V is TRBV7-9 and J is TRBJ1-2; D is uncertain. V lost 5 bases to trimming and J lost 2 bases, with 21 bases between them. Per germline, CDR1 SEHNR and CDR2 FQNEAQ (reference sequence). The CDR3 is 17 residues long.